Reported below is one T cell receptor (beta chain). Its antigen is unknown. The sample belongs to a study of response to subunit inactivated influenza vaccine. The CDR3 spans 15 residues. V gave up 3 bases and J gave up 4 bases, with 10 bases separating them. Germline CDR1 is SGHVS and CDR2 is FQNEAQ. TCRdb re-called the RT-PCR reads through MiXCR, storing one row per CDR3 protein. Counted here are 860,000 or so distinct CDR3 sequences, less than 25% occurring once; the ten biggest clones make up more than 8.5%. General observations from the study: Authors suggested seasonal influenza vaccinations each recruit few new T cells.

The receptor comes from a man aged 45-65 years who received an inactivated influenza vaccine. V is TRBV7-8 and J is TRBJ1-6, with no clear D. Here the sequenced sample was PBMCs from blood, taken more than 4 days after vaccination. The CDR3 bases are TGTGCCAGCAGCTTCACGGACGGATATAATTCACCCCTCCACTTT. Protein sequence: CASSFTDGYNSPLHF.